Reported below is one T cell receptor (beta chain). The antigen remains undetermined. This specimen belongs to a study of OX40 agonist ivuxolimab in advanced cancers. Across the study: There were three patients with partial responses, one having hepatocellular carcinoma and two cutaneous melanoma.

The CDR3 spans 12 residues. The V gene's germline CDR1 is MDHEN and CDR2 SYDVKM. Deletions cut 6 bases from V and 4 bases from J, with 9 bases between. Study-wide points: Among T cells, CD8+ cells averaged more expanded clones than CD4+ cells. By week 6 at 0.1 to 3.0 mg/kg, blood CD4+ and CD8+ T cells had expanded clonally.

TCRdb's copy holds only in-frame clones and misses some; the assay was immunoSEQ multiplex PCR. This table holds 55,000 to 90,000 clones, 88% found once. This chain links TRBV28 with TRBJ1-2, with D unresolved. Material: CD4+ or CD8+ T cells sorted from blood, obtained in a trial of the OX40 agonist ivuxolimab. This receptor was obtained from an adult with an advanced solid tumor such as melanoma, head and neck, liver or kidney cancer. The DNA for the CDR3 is TGTGCCAGCAGCTTCTTGAGCTATGGCTACACCTTC. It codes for CASSFLSYGYTF.